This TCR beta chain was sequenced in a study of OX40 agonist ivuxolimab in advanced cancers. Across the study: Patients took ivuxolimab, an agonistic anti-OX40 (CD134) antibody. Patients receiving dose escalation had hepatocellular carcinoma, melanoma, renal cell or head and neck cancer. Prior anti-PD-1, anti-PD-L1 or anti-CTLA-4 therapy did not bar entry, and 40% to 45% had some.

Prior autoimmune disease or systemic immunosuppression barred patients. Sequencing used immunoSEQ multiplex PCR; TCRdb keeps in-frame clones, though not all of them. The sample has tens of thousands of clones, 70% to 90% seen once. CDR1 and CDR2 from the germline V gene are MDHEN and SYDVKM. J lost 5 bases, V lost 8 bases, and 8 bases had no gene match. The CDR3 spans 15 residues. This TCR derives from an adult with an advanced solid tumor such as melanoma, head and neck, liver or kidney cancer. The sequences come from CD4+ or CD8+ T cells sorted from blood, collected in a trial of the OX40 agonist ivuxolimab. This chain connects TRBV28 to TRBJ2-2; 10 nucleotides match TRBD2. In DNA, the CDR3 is TGTGCCAGCCTTACCCAGCGGGAGGGGACCGGGGAGCTGTTTTTT. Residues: CASLTQREGTGELFF.